Below, 9 T cell receptor beta chains from the same sample are listed, as sequenced in a study of OX40 agonist ivuxolimab in advanced cancers. The repertoire was sequenced with immunoSEQ multiplex PCR; TCRdb's copy has only in-frame clones and lacks some. The sample comprises 55,000 to 70,000 clones, 87% of which are singletons, and approximately 1.3% rests with the top ten. The material was CD4+ or CD8+ T cells sorted from blood, obtained in a trial of the OX40 agonist ivuxolimab. Receptor source: an adult with an advanced solid tumor such as melanoma, head and neck, liver or kidney cancer.

This chain links TRBV27 with TRBJ2-7; 10 bases are shared with TRBD1. CDR1 is MNHEY, CDR2 SMNVEV, per germline (reference sequence). Trimming cost V 2 bases and J 3 bases; bases outside gene matches: 4. This CDR3 comprises 15 residues. CDR3 nucleotides: TGTGCCAGCAGTTTAACTTGGACAGGGGGCTACGAGCAGTACTTC. This translates into CASSLTWTGGYEQYF.

V is TRBV5-1 and J is TRBJ2-4; 7 bases match TRBD2. CDR3 length: 17 amino acids. CDR1 is SGHRS and CDR2 is YFSETQ in the germline V gene. Unmatched junction bases numbered 12, after V lost 4 bases and J lost 2 bases. The CDR3 loop reads CASSRAGEGASKNIQYF. The DNA for the CDR3 is TGCGCCAGCAGCCGCGCGGGGGAAGGAGCGTCCAAAAACATTCAGTACTTC.

V and J are TRBV7-9 and TRBJ2-3; D is perhaps TRBD1 (6 bases). This CDR3 has 15 residues. Trimming pared 3 bases from V and 2 bases from J, leaving 12 bases between. CDR1 and CDR2 from the germline V gene are SEHNR and FQNEAQ (reference sequence). The CDR3 region is CASSFDRPNTDTQYF. As DNA, the CDR3 is TGTGCCAGCAGCTTCGACAGGCCCAACACAGATACGCAGTATTTT.

This clone was counted only a few times. The sample has other DNA sequences that encode this CDR3 too. The chain joins TRBV6-5 to TRBJ2-7, with 9 bases matching TRBD2. Per the germline V gene, CDR1 is MNHEY and CDR2 is SVGAGI. The CDR3 is 15 amino acids. The V segment lost 2 bases and the J segment 3 bases; nucleotides outside the gene matches: 5. In nucleotides, the CDR3 is TGTGCCAGCAGTTACCCACGGCGGGGGGGCTACGAGCAGTACTTC. Translated: CASSYPRRGGYEQYF.

This chain uses TRBV28 with TRBJ2-5; D call uncertain. Germline CDR1 and CDR2: MDHEN and SYDVKM. The CDR3 is 14 amino acids. V lost 5 bases, J lost 2 bases, and 12 bases lay in between. CDR3 loop: CASSHSGRQETQYF. CDR3 sequence (DNA): TGTGCCAGCAGTCATTCCGGAAGACAAGAGACCCAGTACTTC. Drawing the rest from reference TRBV28 and TRBJ2-5, the complete variable domain is DVKVTQSSRYLVKRTGEKVFLECVQDMDHENMFWYRQDPGLGLRLIYFSYDVKMKEKGDIPEGYSVSREKKERFSLILESASTNQTSMYLCASSHSGRQETQYFGPGTRLLVL.

The chain joins TRBV29-1 to TRBJ2-3; D not certain. Germline CDR1 SQVTM, CDR2 ANQGSEA. The CDR3 has 15 residues. V dropped 7 bases and J dropped 0 bases, with 17 bases sitting between them. CDR3 residues: CSATSAAGSTDTQYF. The CDR3 DNA is TGCAGCGCTACCTCGGCGGCAGGTAGCACAGATACGCAGTATTTT.

This chain connects TRBV9 to TRBJ2-6, with D hard to call. V was pared by 4 bases and J by 2 bases, with 13 bases between. The CDR3 is 16 amino acids. Germline loops: CDR1 SGDLS, CDR2 YYNGEE. Here the CDR3 DNA reads TGTGCCAGCAGCTCCCCGGTTGGGGCTGGGGCCAACGTCCTGACTTTC. As protein: CASSSPVGAGANVLTF.

This sequence joins TRBV25-1 and TRBJ1-5; TRBD1 aligns across 9 bases. V was pared by 2 bases and J by 7 bases, with 12 bases of the junction left unmatched. The germline V gene has CDR1 MGHDK and CDR2 SYGVNS. The length of the CDR3 is 17 residues. Here the CDR3 reads CASSEASGTGYRQPQHF. The CDR3, as DNA: TGTGCCAGCAGTGAAGCGTCCGGGACAGGGTATCGGCAGCCCCAGCATTTT.

The chain joins TRBV27 to TRBJ1-5, with D tentatively TRBD1 (5 bases). This CDR3 spans 16 amino acids. Trimming pared 4 bases from V and 0 bases from J, leaving 13 bases between. Looked up from germline, CDR1 is MNHEY and CDR2 is SMNVEV (reference sequence). The CDR3 spells CASSSTRGVSNQPQHF. Here the CDR3 DNA reads TGTGCCAGCAGTTCCACCCGGGGGGTTAGCAATCAGCCCCAGCATTTT.